One TCR beta chain is described in this entry. Generated by immunoSEQ multiplex PCR, the TCRdb table keeps only in-frame clones and is missing some. The data show around 150,000 clones, around 80% seen once. This record belongs to a study of blood T cell repertoires in COVID-19. Sequencing was performed on peripheral blood. The source of this sequence is a man between 60 and 70 years old with active or convalescent COVID-19.

In DNA form, the CDR3 reads TGTGCCAGCAGCTTAGATAGGACAGACTACGAGCAGTACTTC. This sequence encodes CASSLDRTDYEQYF. The V gene is TRBV7-9, the J gene TRBJ2-7, with a tentative D call TRBD1 (6 bases). Per the germline V gene, CDR1 is SEHNR and CDR2 is FQNEAQ (reference sequence). The CDR3 is made up of 14 amino acids. The V end was cut by 1 base, the J end by 3 bases, with 10 bases between.